Given below is one T cell receptor (beta chain) in context. Trimming stripped 5 bases from V and 0 bases from J, with 11 bases between. The CDR3 totals 15 residues. Germline CDR1 PRHDT, CDR2 FYEKMQ (reference sequence). The sample belongs to a study of control samples from healthy donors and cancer patients. Sequencing used immunoSEQ multiplex PCR; TCRdb keeps in-frame clones, though not all of them. The sample holds around 64,000 clones, roughly 87% seen once. This receptor was taken from a man in his sixties with colorectal cancer. The sequencing input was PBMCs. The genes are TRBV13 and TRBJ1-3; D is possibly TRBD1 (5 bases). Here the CDR3 reads CASSPGWGSGNTIYF. The DNA of the CDR3 is TGTGCCAGCAGCCCAGGGTGGGGCTCTGGAAACACCATATATTTT.